This TCR beta chain comes out of a study of OX40 agonist ivuxolimab in advanced cancers. General observations from the study: Clonal expansion was seen in CD4+ and CD8+ blood T cells by week 6 at 0.1 to 3.0 mg/kg.

Produced via immunoSEQ multiplex PCR; TCRdb's table is partial and in-frame only. The sample comprises some 18,000 clones, about two thirds of which are singletons, and roughly 15% rests with the top ten. This CDR3 has 14 amino acids. The germline V and J ends were trimmed by 6 bases and 1 base, with 12 bases remaining between them. Germline V gene sequence: CDR1 SGHAT, CDR2 FQNNGV. Comment on this clone: As yet, its antigen is unknown.

The receptor's source is an adult with an advanced solid tumor such as melanoma, head and neck, liver or kidney cancer. Sequencing used CD4+ or CD8+ T cells sorted from blood, obtained in a trial of the OX40 agonist ivuxolimab. This sequence joins TRBV11-2 and TRBJ1-1; perhaps TRBD1 as D (6 bases). CDR3 DNA sequence: TGTGCCAGCAGACTTACAGGGCAGAACACTGAAGCTTTCTTT. It yields the protein CASRLTGQNTEAFF.